Listed below are T cell receptor beta chains from one sample, sequenced in a study of Ad26.COV2.S vaccination and SARS-CoV-2 variants. Profiled with immunoSEQ multiplex PCR; TCRdb holds only in-frame clones, not every one. The sample shows over 400,000 clones, 89% of them seen only once. The sample was peripheral blood, taken in a trial of Ad26.COV2.S vaccine versus placebo. These receptor sequences come from a person aged 18-65 years who received the Ad26.COV2.S COVID-19 vaccine or a placebo. Both conserved end residues are part of each CDR3. The order of the fields is V gene, J gene, clone size, D gene, CDR3 DNA, CDR3 protein. The D gene is left open where the match is weak. For some rows the clone size is stated as once, few or many, or as a class when expanded; others skip it.

TRBV20-1	TRBJ2-7	-	-	TGCAGTGCTAGATTAGACGAGCAGTACTTC	CSARLDEQYF
TRBV19	TRBJ1-2	-	TRBD1	TGTGCCAGTAGTTTTGACCTCGACAGGGGAAACGGCTACACCTTC	CASSFDLDRGNGYTF
TRBV5-1	TRBJ1-5	-	-	TGCGCCAGCAGCTTAAGAGGCGGCAATCAGCCCCAGCATTTT	CASSLRGGNQPQHF
TRBV3-1/TRBV3-2	TRBJ1-3	-	-	TGTGCCAGCAGCCAGGGGGCAGGTGGAAACACCATATATTTT	CASSQGAGGNTIYF
TRBV11-2	TRBJ2-7	-	-	TGTGCCAGCAGCAAGGACAGCTACGAGCAGTACTTC	CASSKDSYEQYF
TRBV6-2/TRBV6-3	TRBJ1-1	many	TRBD1	TGTGCCAGCAGTTACTCGAATACCGGGACAGGGGCTGTGAACACTGAAGCTTTCTTT	CASSYSNTGTGAVNTEAFF
TRBV7-3	TRBJ2-5	once	-	TGTGCCAGCAGCTTAAGGTCAGGGAAGGGAGAGACCCAGTACTTC	CASSLRSGKGETQYF
TRBV5-4	TRBJ2-3	-	TRBD2	TGTGCCAGCAGCTTGGGACTAGCGGGTTTCACAGATACGCAGTATTTT	CASSLGLAGFTDTQYF
TRBV4-3	TRBJ2-1	-	-	TGCGCCAGCAGCCAAGATGATGGGGTGTATTACAATGAGCAGTTCTTC	CASSQDDGVYYNEQFF
TRBV11-2	TRBJ2-3	-	TRBD1	TGTGCCAGCAGTTACAGGGGGGATACGCAGTATTTT	CASSYRGDTQYF
TRBV7-2	TRBJ1-2	-	-	TGTGCCAGCAGCTTAGCAAGGCTCGTTGGATTCTATGGCTACACCTTC	CASSLARLVGFYGYTF
TRBV6-5	TRBJ2-5	-	TRBD2	TGTGCCAGCCTTAGGGTGGCGGGGGAAGAGACCCAGTACTTC	CASLRVAGEETQYF
TRBV7-9	TRBJ1-1	-	-	TGTGCCAGCAGCTTGTCGGGACATTCGAACACTGAAGCTTTCTTT	CASSLSGHSNTEAFF
TRBV12-3/TRBV12-4	TRBJ2-5	-	-	TGTGCCAGCAGAAAGGGGGAGACCCAGTACTTC	CASRKGETQYF
TRBV6-5	TRBJ2-1	-	TRBD2	TGTGCCAGCAGCCGATCTAGCGGGGGGGACAATGAGCAGTTCTTC	CASSRSSGGDNEQFF
TRBV6-2/TRBV6-3	TRBJ1-5	-	-	TGTGCCAGCAGCCCCCGGAGGGTCGGACCCCAGCATTTT	CASSPRRVGPQHF
TRBV19	TRBJ2-5	-	-	TGTGCCAGTAGTGGGAGAGGGAGGGAGACCCAGTACTTC	CASSGRGRETQYF
TRBV25-1	TRBJ2-2	-	-	TGTGCCAGCAGTGAAGTGGGGACCGGGGAGCTGTTTTTT	CASSEVGTGELFF
TRBV5-1	TRBJ1-1	-	-	TGCGCCAGCTGCCCGACAGGCCACACTGAAGCTTTCTTT	CASCPTGHTEAFF
TRBV7-2	TRBJ1-1	-	-	TGTGCCAGCAGCCGGGGTTTGGGTAACACTGAAGCTTTCTTT	CASSRGLGNTEAFF
TRBV28	TRBJ1-5	few	TRBD1	TGTGCCAGCAGCCTGTTGGACAGGGATTACCAGCCCCAGCATTTT	CASSLLDRDYQPQHF
TRBV20-1	TRBJ2-1	-	TRBD2	TGCAGTGCTAGTCCGGGACTAGCTGCCATGGGTGAGCAGTTCTTC	CSASPGLAAMGEQFF
TRBV12-5	TRBJ2-2	-	TRBD1	TGTGCTAGTGGTCCTTCTAGGGGGCGCGGGGAGCTGTTTTTT	CASGPSRGRGELFF
TRBV6-5	TRBJ1-3	few	-	TGTGCCAGCAGTTACTCTGGGGGCTCTGGAAACACCATATATTTT	CASSYSGGSGNTIYF
TRBV19	TRBJ2-1	-	TRBD2	TGTGCCAGTAGTTCGGGACTAGCGGGAGGCCTGAGCTCCTACAATGAGCAGTTCTTC	CASSSGLAGGLSSYNEQFF
TRBV7-2	TRBJ1-3	-	TRBD1	TGTGCCAGCAGCCCAGTGTGGGACAGGGAACACACCATATATTTT	CASSPVWDREHTIYF
TRBV11-2	TRBJ1-5	-	-	TGTGCCAGCAGCTTAGCGCCGGGGCCGGGTCAGCCCCAGCATTTT	CASSLAPGPGQPQHF
TRBV27	TRBJ1-6	-	-	TGTGCCAGCAGCGACAATCGGGACCGCTTCCCCAGACCCCTCCACTTT	CASSDNRDRFPRPLHF
TRBV19	TRBJ2-2	once	-	TGTGCCAGTATGCGCACCGGGGAGCTGTTTTTT	CASMRTGELFF
TRBV6-6	TRBJ1-2	-	-	TGTGCCAGCAGTTACTCCCGACAGGTTGGCTACACCTTC	CASSYSRQVGYTF
TRBV3-1/TRBV3-2	TRBJ1-5	-	-	TGTGCCAGCAGCCAAGGGGTGGGGGAGCCGAGCAATCAGCCCCAGCATTTT	CASSQGVGEPSNQPQHF
TRBV5-6	TRBJ2-7	once	TRBD1	TGTGCCAGCAGCTTGGTGGGTCAGGGGGACTACGAGCAGTACTTC	CASSLVGQGDYEQYF
TRBV7-2	TRBJ2-7	-	TRBD2	TGTGCCAGCAGCATTAGCCCGGGGGGCTACGAGCAGTACTTC	CASSISPGGYEQYF
TRBV13	TRBJ2-7	-	TRBD1	TGTGCCAGCAGCTCCGCTGACAGGGCTCCTTTCGAGCAGTACTTC	CASSSADRAPFEQYF
TRBV7-2	TRBJ2-1	once	-	TGTGCCAGCAGCTTAGTGGGGTCGGGGAATGAGCAGTTCTTC	CASSLVGSGNEQFF
TRBV11-3	TRBJ1-3	few	-	TGTGCCAGCAGCTTAAATGGGAACTCTGGAAACACCATATATTTT	CASSLNGNSGNTIYF
TRBV4-2	TRBJ1-2	-	-	TGTGCCAGCAGCCAAGAGGATCGAGCCCCGGGGGGGGGCAACTATGGCTACACCTTC	CASSQEDRAPGGGNYGYTF
TRBV27	TRBJ2-1	-	-	TGTGCCAGCAGTTTTTACAATGAGCAGTTCTTC	CASSFYNEQFF
TRBV7-3	TRBJ2-1	-	-	TGTGCCAGCAGCCCCGACCCCTCCTACAATGAGCAGTTCTTC	CASSPDPSYNEQFF